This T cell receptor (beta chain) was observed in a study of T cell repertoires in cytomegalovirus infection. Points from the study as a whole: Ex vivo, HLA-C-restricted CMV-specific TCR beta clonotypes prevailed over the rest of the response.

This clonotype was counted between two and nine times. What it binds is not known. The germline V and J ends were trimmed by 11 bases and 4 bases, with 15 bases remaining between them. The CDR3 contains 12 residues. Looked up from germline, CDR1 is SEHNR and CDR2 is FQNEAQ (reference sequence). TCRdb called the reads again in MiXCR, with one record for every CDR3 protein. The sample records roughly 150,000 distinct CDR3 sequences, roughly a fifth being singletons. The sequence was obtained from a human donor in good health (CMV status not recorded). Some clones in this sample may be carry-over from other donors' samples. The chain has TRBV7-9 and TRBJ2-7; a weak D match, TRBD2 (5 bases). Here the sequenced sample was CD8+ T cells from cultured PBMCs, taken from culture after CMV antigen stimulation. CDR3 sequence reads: CASLGIAYEQYF. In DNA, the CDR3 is TGTGCCTCATTAGGCATAGCGTACGAGCAGTACTTC.